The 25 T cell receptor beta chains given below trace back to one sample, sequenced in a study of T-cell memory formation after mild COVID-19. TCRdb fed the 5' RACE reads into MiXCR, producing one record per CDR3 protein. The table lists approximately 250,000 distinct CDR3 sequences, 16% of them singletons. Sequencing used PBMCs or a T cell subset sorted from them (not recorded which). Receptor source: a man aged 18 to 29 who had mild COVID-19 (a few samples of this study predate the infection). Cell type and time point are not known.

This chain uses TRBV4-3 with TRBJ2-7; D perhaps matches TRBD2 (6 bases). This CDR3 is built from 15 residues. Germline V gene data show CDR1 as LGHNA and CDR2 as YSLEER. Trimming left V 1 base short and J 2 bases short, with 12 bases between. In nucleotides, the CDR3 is TGCGCCAGCAGCCAAGTTCGAGGAGGGGCCTACGAGCAGTACTTC. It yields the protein CASSQVRGGAYEQYF.

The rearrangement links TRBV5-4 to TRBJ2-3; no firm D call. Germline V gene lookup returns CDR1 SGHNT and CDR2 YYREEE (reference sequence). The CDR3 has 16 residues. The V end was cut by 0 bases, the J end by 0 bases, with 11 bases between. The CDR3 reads CASSLASQLSTDTQYF. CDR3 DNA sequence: TGTGCCAGCAGCTTGGCCAGTCAGCTGAGCACAGATACGCAGTATTTT.

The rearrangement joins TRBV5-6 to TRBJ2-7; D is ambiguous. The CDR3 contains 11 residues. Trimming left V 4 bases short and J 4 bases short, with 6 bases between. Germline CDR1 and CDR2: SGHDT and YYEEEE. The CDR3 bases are TGTGCCAGCAGCAAGGATTACGAGCAGTACGTC. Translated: CASSKDYEQYV.

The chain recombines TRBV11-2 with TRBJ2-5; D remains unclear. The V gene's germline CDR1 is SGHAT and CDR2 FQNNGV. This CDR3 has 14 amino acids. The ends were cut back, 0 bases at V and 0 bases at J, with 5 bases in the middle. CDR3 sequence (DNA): TGTGCCAGCAGCTTAGACTTTTACCAAGAGACCCAGTACTTC. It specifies CASSLDFYQETQYF.

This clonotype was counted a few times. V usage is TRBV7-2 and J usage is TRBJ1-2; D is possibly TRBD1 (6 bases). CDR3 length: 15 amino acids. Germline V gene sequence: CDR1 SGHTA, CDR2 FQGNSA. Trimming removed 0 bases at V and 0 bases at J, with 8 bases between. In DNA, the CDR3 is TGTGCCAGCAGCTTAGCGACAGGTTCTAACTATGGCTACACCTTC. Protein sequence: CASSLATGSNYGYTF.

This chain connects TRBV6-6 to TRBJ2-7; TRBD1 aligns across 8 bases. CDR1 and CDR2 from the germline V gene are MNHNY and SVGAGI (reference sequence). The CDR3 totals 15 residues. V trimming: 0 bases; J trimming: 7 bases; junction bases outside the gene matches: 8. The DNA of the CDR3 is TGTGCCAGCAGTTACTCCCGCCAGGGGGCGCGGGAGCAGTACGTC. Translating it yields CASSYSRQGAREQYV.

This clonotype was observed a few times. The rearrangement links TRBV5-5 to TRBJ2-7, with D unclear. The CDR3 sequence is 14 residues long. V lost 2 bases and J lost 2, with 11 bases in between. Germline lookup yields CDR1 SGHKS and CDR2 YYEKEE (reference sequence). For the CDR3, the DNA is TGTGCCAGCAGCTTATCACCCTCTGCCTACGAGCAGTACGTC. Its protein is CASSLSPSAYEQYV.

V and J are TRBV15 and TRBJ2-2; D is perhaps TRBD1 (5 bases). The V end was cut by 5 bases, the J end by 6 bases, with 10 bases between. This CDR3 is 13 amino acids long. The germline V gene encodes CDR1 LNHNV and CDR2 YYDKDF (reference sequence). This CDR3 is CATSVQGSGELFF. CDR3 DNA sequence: TGTGCCACCAGCGTCCAGGGTTCCGGGGAGCTGTTTTTT.

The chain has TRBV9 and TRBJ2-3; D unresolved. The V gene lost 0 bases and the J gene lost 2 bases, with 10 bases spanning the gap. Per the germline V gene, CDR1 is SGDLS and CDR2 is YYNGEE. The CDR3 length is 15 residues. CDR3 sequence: CASSVGSRVTDTQYF. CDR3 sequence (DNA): TGTGCCAGCAGCGTAGGCTCGCGCGTCACAGATACGCAGTATTTT.

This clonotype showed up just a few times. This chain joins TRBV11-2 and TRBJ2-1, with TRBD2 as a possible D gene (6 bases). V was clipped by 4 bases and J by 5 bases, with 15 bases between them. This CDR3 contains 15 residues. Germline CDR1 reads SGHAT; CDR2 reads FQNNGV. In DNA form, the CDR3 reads TGTGCCAGCAGCTCCGAGGCGGGGTATAACAATGAGCAGTTCTTC. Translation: CASSSEAGYNNEQFF.

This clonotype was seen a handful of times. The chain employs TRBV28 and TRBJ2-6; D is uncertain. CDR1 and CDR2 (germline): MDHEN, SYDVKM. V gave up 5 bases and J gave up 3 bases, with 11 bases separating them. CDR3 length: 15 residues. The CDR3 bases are TGTGCCAGCAGTATACCCCCAGGTGGGGCCAACGTCCTGACTTTC. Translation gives CASSIPPGGANVLTF.

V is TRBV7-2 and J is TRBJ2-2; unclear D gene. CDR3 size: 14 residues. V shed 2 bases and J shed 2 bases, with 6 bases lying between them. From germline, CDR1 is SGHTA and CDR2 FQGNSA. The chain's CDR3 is CASSLSYNTGELFF. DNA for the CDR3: TGTGCCAGCAGCTTATCATATAACACCGGGGAGCTGTTTTTT.

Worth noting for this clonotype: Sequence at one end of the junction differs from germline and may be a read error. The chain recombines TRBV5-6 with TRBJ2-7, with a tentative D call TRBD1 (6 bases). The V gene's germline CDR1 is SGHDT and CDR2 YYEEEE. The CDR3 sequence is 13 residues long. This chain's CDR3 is CASSRTVSFEQYF. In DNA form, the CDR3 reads TGTGCCAGCAGCAGGACAGTCTCCTTCGAGCAGTACTTC.

The CDR3 is CSAPVPGLGPYEQYV. The CDR3 DNA is TGCAGTGCTCCTGTGCCGGGACTAGGGCCCTACGAGCAGTACGTC. The J gene is TRBJ2-7, the V gene TRBV20-1, with TRBD2 matching over 8 bases. Trimming at V came to 5 bases and at J to 2 bases, leaving 11 bases not matched to a gene. The CDR3 is 15 amino acids. Germline loops: CDR1 DFQATT, CDR2 SNEGSKA (reference sequence).

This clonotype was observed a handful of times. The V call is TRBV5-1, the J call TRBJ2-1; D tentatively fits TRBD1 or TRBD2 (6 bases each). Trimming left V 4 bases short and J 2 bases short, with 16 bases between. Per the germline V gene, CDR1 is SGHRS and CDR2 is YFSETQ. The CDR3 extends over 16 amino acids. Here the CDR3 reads CASSRIEGGPYNEQFF. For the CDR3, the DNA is TGCGCCAGCAGCCGAATCGAGGGGGGCCCCTACAATGAGCAGTTCTTC. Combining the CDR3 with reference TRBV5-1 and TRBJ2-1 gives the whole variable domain KAGVTQTPRYLIKTRGQQVTLSCSPISGHRSVSWYQQTPGQGLQFLFEYFSETQRNKGNFPGRFSGRQFSNSRSEMNVSTLELGDSALYLCASSRIEGGPYNEQFFGPGTRLTVL.

CDR3 amino acids: CASSSGPGNIQYF. The CDR3 DNA sequence: TGTGCCAGCAGCAGTGGGCCTGGAAACATTCAGTACTTC. The chain uses TRBV9 and TRBJ2-4; D unresolved. V lost 4 bases, J lost 6 bases, and 11 bases lay in between. The CDR3 is 13 amino acids. Germline V lookup: CDR1 SGDLS, CDR2 YYNGEE.

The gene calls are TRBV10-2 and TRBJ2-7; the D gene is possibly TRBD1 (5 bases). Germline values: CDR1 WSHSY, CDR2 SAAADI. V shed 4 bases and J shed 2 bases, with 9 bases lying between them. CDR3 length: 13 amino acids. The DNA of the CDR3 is TGCGCCAGCAGTGCAGGGTTCCCCTACGAGCAGTACTTC. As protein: CASSAGFPYEQYF.

CDR3 sequence: CSVRDSLYGYTF. The CDR3 DNA reads as TGCAGCGTCCGGGACAGCCTGTATGGCTACACCTTC. The chain employs TRBV29-1 and TRBJ1-2; 7 bases are shared with TRBD1. Germline V gene sequence: CDR1 SQVTM, CDR2 ANQGSEA. Unmatched junction bases numbered 6, after V lost 6 bases and J lost 5 bases. CDR3 length: 12 residues.

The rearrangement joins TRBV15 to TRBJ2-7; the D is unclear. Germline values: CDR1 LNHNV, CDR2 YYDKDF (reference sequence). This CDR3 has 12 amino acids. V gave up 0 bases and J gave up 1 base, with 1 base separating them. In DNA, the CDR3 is TGTGCCACCAGCAGAGATTCCTACGAGCAGTACTTC. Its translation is CATSRDSYEQYF.

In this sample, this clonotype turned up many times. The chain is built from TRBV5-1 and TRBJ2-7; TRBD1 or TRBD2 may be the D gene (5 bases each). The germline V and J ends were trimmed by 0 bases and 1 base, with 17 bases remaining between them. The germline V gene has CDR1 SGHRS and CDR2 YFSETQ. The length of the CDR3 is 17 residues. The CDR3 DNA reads TGCGCCAGCAGCTTGGCCAGGGACGGGACCAGGTCCTACGAGCAGTACTTC. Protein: CASSLARDGTRSYEQYF.

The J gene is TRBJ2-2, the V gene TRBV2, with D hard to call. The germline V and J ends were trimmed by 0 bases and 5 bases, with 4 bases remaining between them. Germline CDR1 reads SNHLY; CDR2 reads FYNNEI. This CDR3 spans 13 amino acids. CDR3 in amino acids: CASSEARTGELFF. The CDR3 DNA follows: TGTGCCAGCAGTGAAGCGCGTACCGGGGAGCTGTTTTTT.

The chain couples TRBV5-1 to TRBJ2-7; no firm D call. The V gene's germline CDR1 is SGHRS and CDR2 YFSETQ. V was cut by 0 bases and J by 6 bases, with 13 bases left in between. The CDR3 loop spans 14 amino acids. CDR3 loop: CASSLVPSSPEQYV. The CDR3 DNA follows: TGCGCCAGCAGCTTGGTTCCGTCCTCCCCCGAGCAGTACGTC.

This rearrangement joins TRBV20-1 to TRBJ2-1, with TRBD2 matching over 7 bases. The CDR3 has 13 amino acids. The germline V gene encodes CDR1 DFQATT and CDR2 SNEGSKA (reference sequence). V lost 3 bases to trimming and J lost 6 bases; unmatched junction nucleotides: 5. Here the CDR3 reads CSASPTSPNEQFF. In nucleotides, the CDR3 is TGCAGTGCTAGTCCGACTAGCCCCAATGAGCAGTTCTTC.

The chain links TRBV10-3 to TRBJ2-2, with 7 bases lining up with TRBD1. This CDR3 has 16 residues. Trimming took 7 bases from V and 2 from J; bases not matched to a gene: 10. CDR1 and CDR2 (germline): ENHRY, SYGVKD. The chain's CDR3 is CAITEGRDRNTGELFF. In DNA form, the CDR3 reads TGTGCCATCACCGAGGGACGGGACAGAAACACCGGGGAGCTGTTTTTT.

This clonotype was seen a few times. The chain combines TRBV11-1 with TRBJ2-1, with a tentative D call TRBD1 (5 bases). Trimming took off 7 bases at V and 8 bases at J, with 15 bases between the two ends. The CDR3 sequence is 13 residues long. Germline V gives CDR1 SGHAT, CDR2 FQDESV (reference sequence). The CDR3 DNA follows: TGTGCCAGCATCCCTCAGGGTCGAGATGAGCAGTTCTTC. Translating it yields CASIPQGRDEQFF.